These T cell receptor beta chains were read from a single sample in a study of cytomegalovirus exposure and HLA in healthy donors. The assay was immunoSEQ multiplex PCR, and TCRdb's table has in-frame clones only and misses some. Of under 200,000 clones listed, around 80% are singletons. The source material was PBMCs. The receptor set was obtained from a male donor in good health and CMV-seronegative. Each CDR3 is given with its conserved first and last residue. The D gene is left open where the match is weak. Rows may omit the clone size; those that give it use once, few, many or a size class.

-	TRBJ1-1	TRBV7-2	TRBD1	CASSLLTGDTEAFF	TGTGCCAGCAGCTTGCTGACAGGGGACACTGAAGCTTTCTTT
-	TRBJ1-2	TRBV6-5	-	CASTNAGRGYTF	TGTGCCAGCACCAACGCAGGTCGTGGCTACACCTTC
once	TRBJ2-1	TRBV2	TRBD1	CASSASGTGGWNEQFF	TGTGCCAGCAGCGCCTCCGGGACAGGGGGCTGGAATGAGCAGTTCTTC
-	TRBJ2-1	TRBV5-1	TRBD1	CASRPTGTDNEQFF	TGCGCCAGCAGACCGACCGGGACAGACAATGAGCAGTTCTTC
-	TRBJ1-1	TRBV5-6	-	CASSPGGSHTEAFF	TGTGCCAGCAGCCCGGGGGGATCCCACACTGAAGCTTTCTTT
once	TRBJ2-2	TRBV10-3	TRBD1	CAVGRRGSNGELFF	TGTGCCGTGGGTCGCAGGGGGTCTAACGGGGAGCTGTTTTTT
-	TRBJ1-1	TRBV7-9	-	CASSLIATANTEAFF	TGTGCCAGCAGCTTAATTGCCACAGCGAACACTGAAGCTTTCTTT
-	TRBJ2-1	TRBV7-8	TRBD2	CASSSLAAYNEQFF	TGTGCCAGCAGCTCGCTAGCGGCCTACAATGAGCAGTTCTTC
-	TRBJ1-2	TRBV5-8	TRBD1	CASSSTGGWQGGYTF	TGTGCCAGCAGCTCAACAGGGGGCTGGCAGGGTGGCTACACCTTC
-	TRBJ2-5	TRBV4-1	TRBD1	CASSFTGGEAETQYF	TGCGCCAGCAGCTTCACAGGGGGCGAGGCGGAGACCCAGTACTTC
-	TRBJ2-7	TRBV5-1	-	CASIPSHEQYF	TGCGCCAGCATCCCGTCCCACGAGCAGTACTTC
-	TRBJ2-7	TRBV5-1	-	CASSSSQSGPRPYEQYF	TGCGCCAGCAGCTCATCACAGTCAGGGCCCCGACCCTACGAGCAGTACTTC
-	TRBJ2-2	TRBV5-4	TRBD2	CASSSKREDTGELFF	TGTGCCAGCAGCTCGAAGCGGGAAGACACCGGGGAGCTGTTTTTT
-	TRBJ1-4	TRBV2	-	CASGGDDEKLFF	TGTGCCAGTGGGGGGGACGATGAAAAACTGTTTTTT
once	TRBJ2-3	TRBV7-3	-	CASSFQGSTDTQYF	TGTGCCAGCAGCTTTCAGGGTAGCACAGATACGCAGTATTTT
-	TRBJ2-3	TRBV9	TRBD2	CASSQIAGNTDTQYF	TGTGCCAGCAGCCAGATAGCGGGGAACACAGATACGCAGTATTTT
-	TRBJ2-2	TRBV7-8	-	CASRNSRLAKGTGELFF	TGTGCCAGCAGAAATAGTCGGCTAGCGAAGGGCACCGGGGAGCTGTTTTTT
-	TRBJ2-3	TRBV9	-	CASSLTRTEGDTQYF	TGTGCCAGCAGTCTCACCCGGACAGAGGGAGATACGCAGTATTTT
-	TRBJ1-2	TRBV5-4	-	CASRLRGNYGYTF	TGTGCCAGCAGACTCCGGGGGAACTATGGCTACACCTTC
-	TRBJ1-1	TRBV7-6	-	CASSPRKVLGAEAFF	TGTGCCAGCAGCCCTCGTAAGGTATTGGGCGCTGAAGCTTTCTTT
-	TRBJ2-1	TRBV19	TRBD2	CASSFGTSAFNEQFF	TGTGCCAGTAGTTTCGGGACTAGCGCCTTCAATGAGCAGTTCTTC
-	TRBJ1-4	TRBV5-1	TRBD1	CASSFVGQGVNEKLFF	TGCGCCAGCAGTTTCGTCGGACAGGGCGTTAATGAAAAACTGTTTTTT
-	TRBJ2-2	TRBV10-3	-	CAISVPEANTGELFF	TGTGCCATCAGTGTTCCGGAGGCGAACACCGGGGAGCTGTTTTTT
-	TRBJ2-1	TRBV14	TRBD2	CASSPTSGRARNEQFF	TGTGCCAGCAGCCCAACTAGCGGGAGAGCGCGGAATGAGCAGTTCTTC